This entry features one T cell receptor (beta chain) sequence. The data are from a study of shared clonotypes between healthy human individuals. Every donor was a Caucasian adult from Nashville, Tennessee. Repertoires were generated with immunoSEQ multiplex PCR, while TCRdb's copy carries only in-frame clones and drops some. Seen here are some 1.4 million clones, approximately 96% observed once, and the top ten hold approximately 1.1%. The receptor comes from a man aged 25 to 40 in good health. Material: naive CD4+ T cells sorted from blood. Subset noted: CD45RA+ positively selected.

The CDR3 here is CATNSRWEDSGANVLTF. CDR3 bases: TGTGCCACCAACTCCCGTTGGGAAGACTCTGGGGCCAACGTCCTGACTTTC. The chain joins TRBV15 to TRBJ2-6; D uncertain. The V gene lost 7 bases and the J gene lost 0 bases, with 16 bases spanning the gap. There are 17 residues in the CDR3. CDR1 and CDR2 (germline): LNHNV, YYDKDF (reference sequence). Based on the CDR3 plus reference TRBV15 and TRBJ2-6, the full variable domain is DAMVIQNPRYQVTQFGKPVTLSCSQTLNHNVMYWYQQKSSQAPKLLFHYYDKDFNNEADTPDNFQSRRPNTSFCFLDIRSPGLGDTAMYLCATNSRWEDSGANVLTFGAGSRLTVL.